Listed below are T cell receptor beta chains from one sample, sequenced in a study of blood T cell repertoires in COVID-19. The protocol was immunoSEQ multiplex PCR, while the TCRdb copy is restricted to in-frame clones and leaves out a portion. The sample yields 200,000 to 300,000 clones, approximately 88% seen once. The material sequenced was peripheral blood. Receptors were obtained from a human donor in a cohort sampled during active COVID-19. Each CDR3 is given with its conserved first and last residue. D genes are given only for firm matches. Part of the rows lack a size; the others show once, few, many or a class for expanded clones.

D gene,V gene,J gene,clone size,CDR3 DNA,CDR3 protein
.,TRBV2,TRBJ2-3,.,TGTGCCAGCATCACGGGGGAAGAAACAGATACGCAGTATTTT,CASITGEETDTQYF
TRBD1,TRBV4-3,TRBJ1-6,.,TGCGCCAGCAGCCAAGGGGTAGCAGGGGGTTCACCCCTCCACTTT,CASSQGVAGGSPLHF
TRBD1,TRBV6-4,TRBJ1-2,.,TGTGCCAGCAGTGACAACAGACAGGGGGCAGGTTTTAACGGCTACACCTTC,CASSDNRQGAGFNGYTF
TRBD1,TRBV6-2/TRBV6-3,TRBJ1-1,.,TGTGCCAGCAGCCGTCCCGGGACAGTTTTGAACACTGAAGCTTTCTTT,CASSRPGTVLNTEAFF
TRBD1,TRBV30,TRBJ2-7,.,TGTGCCTGGAGAAATACCCCCGCGGACAGGTTATCGTACGAGCAGTACTTC,CAWRNTPADRLSYEQYF
.,TRBV28,TRBJ1-1,.,TGTGCCAGCCGACAAACCACGGGGGGGCTAATGAACACTGAAGCTTTCTTT,CASRQTTGGLMNTEAFF
.,TRBV15,TRBJ1-1,few,TGTGCCACCAGCAGAGGCGAGGGGGGGCTTCTGGACACTGAAGCTTTCTTT,CATSRGEGGLLDTEAFF
.,TRBV27,TRBJ1-6,.,TGTGCCAGCACCTGGGGGGGTGGTAATTCACCCCTCCACTTT,CASTWGGGNSPLHF
.,TRBV19,TRBJ1-5,.,TGTGCCAGTAGTCCCAGCCCCCCTAGACGGATAAATCAGCCCCAGCATTTT,CASSPSPPRRINQPQHF
.,TRBV27,TRBJ2-3,.,TGTGCCAGCTCTCATCGGACTCTCACAGATACGCAGTATTTT,CASSHRTLTDTQYF
.,TRBV19,TRBJ1-5,.,TGTGCCAGTAGATGGGCAGGGGACAATCAGCCCCAGCATTTT,CASRWAGDNQPQHF
TRBD1,TRBV6-5,TRBJ2-5,.,TGTGCCACCAGGGGGACAGTGGGGCCGCAAGAGACCCAGTACTTC,CATRGTVGPQETQYF
.,TRBV14,TRBJ2-5,.,TGTGCCAGCAGCCAACAGGGGCAAGAGACCCAGTACTTC,CASSQQGQETQYF
.,TRBV12-3/TRBV12-4,TRBJ1-2,.,TGTGCTACCGTCGGGAACTATGGCTACACCTTC,CATVGNYGYTF
.,TRBV3-1/TRBV3-2,TRBJ2-5,.,TGTGCCAGCAGCCAAGGCAGAGGCCCATGGTACTTC,CASSQGRGPWYF
TRBD2,TRBV28,TRBJ2-7,.,TGTGCCAGCAGTTTTCCCCCGACTAGCGGGACCTACGAGCAGTACTTC,CASSFPPTSGTYEQYF
.,TRBV29-1,TRBJ2-7,.,TGCAGCGTTGAAGGGGACTTTCTGACCTACGAGCAGTACTTC,CSVEGDFLTYEQYF
TRBD2,TRBV24-1,TRBJ2-3,.,TGTGCCACCTCTGGAAAACTAGCGGGGGAGACAGATACGCAGTATTTT,CATSGKLAGETDTQYF
.,TRBV21-1,TRBJ2-5,once,TGTGCCAGCAGCAAAGGACGCCCAGGGGGGCGGACCCAGTACTTC,CASSKGRPGGRTQYF
.,TRBV2,TRBJ1-4,.,TGTGCCAGCAAACAGATCCCAACTAATGAAAAACTGTTTTTT,CASKQIPTNEKLFF
.,TRBV6-6,TRBJ2-7,.,TGTGCCAGCAGTTACCACAGGAGCTACGAGCAGTACTTC,CASSYHRSYEQYF
TRBD1,TRBV30,TRBJ1-2,few,TGTGCCTGGAGTGTAGATGACAGGGACCGCTACACCTTC,CAWSVDDRDRYTF
.,TRBV25-1,TRBJ1-2,.,TGTGCCAGCAGTGCAGGGTCCGCCTATGGCTACACCTTC,CASSAGSAYGYTF
.,TRBV30,TRBJ1-1,.,TGTGCCTGGAGAAGGGAACAGGGCACCGAAGCTTTCTTT,CAWRREQGTEAFF
TRBD2,TRBV4-3,TRBJ2-7,.,TGCGCCAGCAGCCAAGATCAGGTTTATAGCGGGTTACCCTACGAGCAGTACTTC,CASSQDQVYSGLPYEQYF
.,TRBV4-1,TRBJ2-6,.,TGCGCCAGCAGCCGCGACATCTCTGGGGCCAACGTCCTGACTTTC,CASSRDISGANVLTF
TRBD2,TRBV7-9,TRBJ2-1,.,TGTGCCAGCAGCTCCGAGCGGGGGGACAATGAGCAGTTCTTC,CASSSERGDNEQFF
TRBD2,TRBV18,TRBJ2-7,.,TGTGCCAGCTCACCATGGTCTAGCGGTTACTACGAGCAGTACTTC,CASSPWSSGYYEQYF
.,TRBV9,TRBJ1-6,once,TGTGCCAGCAGCGTAGATATATCCCGGACACGGAATTCACCCCTCCACTTT,CASSVDISRTRNSPLHF
.,TRBV3-1/TRBV3-2,TRBJ1-2,.,TGTGCCAGCAGCCAGACTGGTGGTGGCTACACCTTC,CASSQTGGGYTF
TRBD2,TRBV28,TRBJ2-7,.,TGTGCCAGCAGTTCTGCAGCGGGAGGGCCTCGAGAGCAGTACTTC,CASSSAAGGPREQYF
TRBD2,TRBV7-3,TRBJ2-1,few,TGTGCCAGCAGCTTACTAGCGGGAGGTGGCGATGAGCAGTTCTTC,CASSLLAGGGDEQFF
TRBD1,TRBV6-5,TRBJ1-2,.,TGTGCCAGCAGTTACTTACCGACAGGGGGGAACTATGGCTACACCTTC,CASSYLPTGGNYGYTF
.,TRBV27,TRBJ1-3,.,TGTGCCAGCAGTATAACAGGGCCCTCTGGAAACACCATATATTTT,CASSITGPSGNTIYF
.,TRBV11-2,TRBJ1-6,.,TGTGCCAGCAGTCAATTACAGGGAAGGAATTCACCCCTCCACTTT,CASSQLQGRNSPLHF
.,TRBV11-2,TRBJ1-6,.,TGTGCCAGCAGCTTAAAGGGCCGGGGTTCACCCCTCCACTTT,CASSLKGRGSPLHF
.,TRBV6-6,TRBJ1-1,.,TGTGCCAGCAGGGCCGCGCAGGCCACTGAAGCTTTCTTT,CASRAAQATEAFF
.,TRBV6-2/TRBV6-3,TRBJ1-5,few,TGTGCCAGCAGTCATATTTACAGGGAAAGTCAGCCCCAGCATTTT,CASSHIYRESQPQHF
.,TRBV18,TRBJ1-1,.,TGTGCCAGCTCACCTTCACCTTGGCCCGTGAACACTGAAGCTTTCTTT,CASSPSPWPVNTEAFF
.,TRBV13,TRBJ2-5,.,TGTGCCAGCAGCTTAGGTCGAGAGACCCAGTACTTC,CASSLGRETQYF
.,TRBV3-1/TRBV3-2,TRBJ1-2,once,TGTGCCAGCAGCCTACAGGGTTTCCGGAACGGCTACACCTTC,CASSLQGFRNGYTF
.,TRBV19,TRBJ1-4,.,TGTGCCAGCAGACAAGGCGAAAAACTGTTTTTT,CASRQGEKLFF
.,TRBV5-4,TRBJ1-2,.,TGTGCCAGCAGTTCCCGACAGTCGCGGTACTATGGCTACACCTTC,CASSSRQSRYYGYTF
.,TRBV27,TRBJ2-7,.,TGTGCCAGCATCCGCGCGGTGTCTTACGAGCAGTACTTC,CASIRAVSYEQYF
.,TRBV10-3,TRBJ2-7,.,TGTGCCATCAGTGGACAGAGCAAGGCCTACGAGCAGTACTTC,CAISGQSKAYEQYF